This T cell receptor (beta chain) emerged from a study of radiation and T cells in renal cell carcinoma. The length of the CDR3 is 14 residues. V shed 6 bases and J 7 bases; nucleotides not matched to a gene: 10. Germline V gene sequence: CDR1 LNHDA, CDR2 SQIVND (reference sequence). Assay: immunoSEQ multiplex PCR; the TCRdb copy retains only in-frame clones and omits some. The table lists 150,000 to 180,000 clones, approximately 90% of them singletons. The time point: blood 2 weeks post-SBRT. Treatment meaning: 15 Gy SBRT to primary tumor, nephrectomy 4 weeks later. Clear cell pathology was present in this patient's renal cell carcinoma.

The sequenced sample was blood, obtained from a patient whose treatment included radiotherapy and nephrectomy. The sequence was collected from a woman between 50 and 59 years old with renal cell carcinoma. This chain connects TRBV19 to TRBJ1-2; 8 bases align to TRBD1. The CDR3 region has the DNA TGTGCCAGTAGCCCCAGGCAGGGGGCTTTTGGCTACACCTTC. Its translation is CASSPRQGAFGYTF.